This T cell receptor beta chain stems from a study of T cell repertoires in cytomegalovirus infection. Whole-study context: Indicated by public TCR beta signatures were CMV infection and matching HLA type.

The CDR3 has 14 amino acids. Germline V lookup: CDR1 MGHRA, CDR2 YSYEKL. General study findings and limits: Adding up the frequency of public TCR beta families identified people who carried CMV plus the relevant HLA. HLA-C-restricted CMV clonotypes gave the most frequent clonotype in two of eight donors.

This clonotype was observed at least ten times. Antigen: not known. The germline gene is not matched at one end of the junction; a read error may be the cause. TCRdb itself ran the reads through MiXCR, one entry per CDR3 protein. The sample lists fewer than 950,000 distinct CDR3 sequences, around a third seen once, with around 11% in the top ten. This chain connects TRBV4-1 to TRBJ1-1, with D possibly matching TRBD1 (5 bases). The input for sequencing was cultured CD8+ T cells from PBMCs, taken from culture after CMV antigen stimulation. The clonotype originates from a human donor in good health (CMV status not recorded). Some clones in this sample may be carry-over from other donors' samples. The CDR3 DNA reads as TGTGCCAGCAGCCAGGATCAGGGAGGCACTGAAGCTTTCTTT. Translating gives CASSQDQGGTEAFF.